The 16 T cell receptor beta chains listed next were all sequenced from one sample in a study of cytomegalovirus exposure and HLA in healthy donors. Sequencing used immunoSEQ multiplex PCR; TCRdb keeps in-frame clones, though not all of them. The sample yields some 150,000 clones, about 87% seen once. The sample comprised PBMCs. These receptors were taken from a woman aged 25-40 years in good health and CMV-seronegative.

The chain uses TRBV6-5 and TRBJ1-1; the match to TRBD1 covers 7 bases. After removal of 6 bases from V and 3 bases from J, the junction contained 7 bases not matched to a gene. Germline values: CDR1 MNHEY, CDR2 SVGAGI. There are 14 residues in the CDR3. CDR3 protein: CASRRGGADTEAFF. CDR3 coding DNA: TGTGCCAGCAGAAGAGGGGGCGCGGACACTGAAGCTTTCTTT.

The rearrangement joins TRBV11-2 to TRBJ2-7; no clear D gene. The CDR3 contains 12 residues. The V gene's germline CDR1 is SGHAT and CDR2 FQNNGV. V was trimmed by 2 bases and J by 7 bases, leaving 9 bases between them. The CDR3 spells CASSLMPGEQYF. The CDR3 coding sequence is TGTGCCAGCAGCTTAATGCCCGGTGAGCAGTACTTC.

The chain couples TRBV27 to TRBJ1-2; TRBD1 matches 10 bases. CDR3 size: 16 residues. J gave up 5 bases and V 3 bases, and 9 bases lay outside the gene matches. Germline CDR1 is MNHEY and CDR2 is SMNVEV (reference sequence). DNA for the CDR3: TGTGCCAGCAGTTTGGGGACAGGGGCCGGAGTTTATGGCTACACCTTC. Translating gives CASSLGTGAGVYGYTF.

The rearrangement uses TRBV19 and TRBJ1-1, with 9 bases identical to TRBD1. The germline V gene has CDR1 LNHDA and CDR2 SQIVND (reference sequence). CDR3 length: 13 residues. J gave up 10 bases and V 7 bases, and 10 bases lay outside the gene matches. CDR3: CASTRTGARRAFF. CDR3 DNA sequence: TGTGCCAGTACTCGGACAGGGGCCCGAAGAGCTTTCTTT.

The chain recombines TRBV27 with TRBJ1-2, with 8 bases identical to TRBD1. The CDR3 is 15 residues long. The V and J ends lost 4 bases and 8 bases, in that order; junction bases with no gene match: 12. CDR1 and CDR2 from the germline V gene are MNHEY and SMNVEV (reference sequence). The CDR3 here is CASSSSPLTGAGYTF. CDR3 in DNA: TGTGCCAGCAGTTCCTCTCCGTTGACAGGGGCCGGCTACACCTTC.

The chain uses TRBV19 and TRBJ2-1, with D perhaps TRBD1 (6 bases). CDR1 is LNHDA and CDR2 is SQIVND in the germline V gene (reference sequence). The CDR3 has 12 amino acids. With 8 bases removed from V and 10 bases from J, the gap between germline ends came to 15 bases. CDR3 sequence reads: CASDAGDEEQFF. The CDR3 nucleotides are TGTGCCAGTGATGCAGGGGATGAGGAGCAGTTCTTC.

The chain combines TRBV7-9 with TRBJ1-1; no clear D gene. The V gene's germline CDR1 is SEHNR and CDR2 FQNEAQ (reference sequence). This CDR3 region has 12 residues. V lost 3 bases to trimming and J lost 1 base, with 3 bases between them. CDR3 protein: CASSFRNTEAFF. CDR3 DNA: TGTGCCAGCAGCTTCAGGAACACTGAAGCTTTCTTT.

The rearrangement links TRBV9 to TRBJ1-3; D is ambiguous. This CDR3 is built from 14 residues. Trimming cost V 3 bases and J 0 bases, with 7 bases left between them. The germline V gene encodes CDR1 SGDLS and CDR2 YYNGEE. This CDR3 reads CASSDSFSGNTIYF. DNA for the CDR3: TGTGCCAGCAGCGACAGTTTCTCTGGAAACACCATATATTTT.

The CDR3 reads CASKMGRRDYGYTF. The DNA of the CDR3 is TGTGCCAGTAAAATGGGTAGGCGGGACTATGGCTACACCTTC. The rearrangement uses TRBV19 and TRBJ1-2; D uncertain. V shed 7 bases and J shed 3 bases, with 15 bases lying between them. Germline V gives CDR1 LNHDA, CDR2 SQIVND (reference sequence). The CDR3 has 14 amino acids.

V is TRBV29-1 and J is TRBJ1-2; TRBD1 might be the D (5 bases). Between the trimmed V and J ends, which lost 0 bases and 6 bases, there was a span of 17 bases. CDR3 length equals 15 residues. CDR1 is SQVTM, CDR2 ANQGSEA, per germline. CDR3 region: CSVEDRQGIVHGYTF. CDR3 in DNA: TGCAGCGTTGAAGACAGGCAGGGTATTGTCCATGGCTACACCTTC.

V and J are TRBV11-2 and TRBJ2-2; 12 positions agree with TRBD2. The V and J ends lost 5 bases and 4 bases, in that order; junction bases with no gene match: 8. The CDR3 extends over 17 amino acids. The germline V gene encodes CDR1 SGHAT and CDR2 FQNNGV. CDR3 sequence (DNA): TGTGCCAGCAGCCCTCTAGCGGGGGGGCCTGTCACCGGGGAGCTGTTTTTT. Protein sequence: CASSPLAGGPVTGELFF.

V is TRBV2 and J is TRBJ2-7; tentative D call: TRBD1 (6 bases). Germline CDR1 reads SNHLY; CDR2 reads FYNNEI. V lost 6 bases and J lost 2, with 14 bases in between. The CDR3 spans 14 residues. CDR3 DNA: TGTGCCAGCAGCGTAGAACAGGGCACCTACGAGCAGTACTTC. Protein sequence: CASSVEQGTYEQYF.

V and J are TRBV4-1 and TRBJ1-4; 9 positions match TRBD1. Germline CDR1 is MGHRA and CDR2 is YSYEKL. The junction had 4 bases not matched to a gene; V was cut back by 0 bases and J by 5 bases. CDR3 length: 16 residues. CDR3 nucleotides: TGCGCCAGCAGCCAAGATCGGGGGACAGGGAATGAAAAACTGTTTTTT. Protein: CASSQDRGTGNEKLFF.

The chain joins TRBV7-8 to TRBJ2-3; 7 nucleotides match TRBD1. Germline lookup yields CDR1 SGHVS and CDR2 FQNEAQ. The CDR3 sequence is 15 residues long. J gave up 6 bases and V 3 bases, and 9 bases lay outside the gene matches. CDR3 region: CASSLDRLVIDTQYF. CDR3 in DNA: TGTGCCAGCAGCTTGGACAGGCTGGTCATCGATACGCAGTATTTT.

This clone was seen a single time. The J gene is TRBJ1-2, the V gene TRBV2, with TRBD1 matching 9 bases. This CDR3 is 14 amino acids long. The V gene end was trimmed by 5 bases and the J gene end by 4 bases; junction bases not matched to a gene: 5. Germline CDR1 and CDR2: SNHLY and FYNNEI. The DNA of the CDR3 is TGTGCCAGCAGTACAGGGGGCCGGGGCTATGGCTACACCTTC. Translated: CASSTGGRGYGYTF.

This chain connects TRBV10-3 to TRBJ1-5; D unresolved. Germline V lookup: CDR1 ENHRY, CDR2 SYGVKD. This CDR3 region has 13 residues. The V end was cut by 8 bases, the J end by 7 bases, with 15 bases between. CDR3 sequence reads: CAIPPRFPQPQHF. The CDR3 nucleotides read TGTGCCATCCCCCCCAGGTTCCCACAGCCCCAGCATTTT.